This TCR beta chain was recorded in a study of cytomegalovirus exposure and HLA in healthy donors (dated by TCRdb to about 2017). Background on the whole study: An earlier analysis of some 600 of the donors reported about 260 Gb of sequence data and some 110 million unique TCR beta sequences obtained from about 200 million T cells. About 280 gigabases of sequencing data and around 85 million unique TCR sequences made up an early release that covered over 550 HLA-typed donors. The genetic ancestry cluster associated with self-reported Caucasian donors included roughly 84% of the 300 to 450 genotyped donors. The aim of the study was to test whether cataloging public T cell receptors could identify signatures of past pathogen exposure. The T cell repertoires of 550 to 850 subjects were profiled by immunosequencing and related to cytomegalovirus serostatus. A separate validation cohort of about 110 different subjects was used in addition to the approximately 670-subject first cohort. High-throughput TCR immunosequencing, statistical association of individual TCRs with disease status, and machine learning were combined to predict cytomegalovirus infection status. To study patterns of TCR occurrence, a later analysis re-analyzed previously published TCR beta repertoires from 666 donors and added high-resolution HLA genotyping. The later analysis used no new phenotypic data to find candidate immune exposures, relying instead on TCR beta sequences and their occurrence across donors. In an earlier analysis of roughly 580 of the donors, high-throughput TCR beta sequencing was used to judge whether each TCR beta V gene segment behaved as functional or pseudogenic. Donor age, sex, ethnicity and CMV serostatus were compiled alongside the repertoire data. A later genetic analysis took genome-wide SNP genotypes for 398 of the 666 donors and used that subset as a discovery cohort. Every repertoire in the discovery cohort had been generated on one and the same sequencing platform. HLA typing covered class I and class II loci at four-digit resolution. Typing coverage varied by locus: roughly 629-640 donors for A, B, C, DRB1 and DQB1; 500 to 550 for DQA1; more than 600 for DPA1; roughly 450 for DPB1. Four to six DR-DQ haplotypes were handled as single units for association and clustering, since linkage in the cohort was strong. On average, around 240,000 unique TCR beta nucleotide sequences were sequenced per donor among some 420 genotyped donors of the cohort, with roughly 18% of those sequences being non-productive.

What the study reported, not specific to this receptor: A further reported finding was that TCR beta sequences accurately predicted the HLA-A and HLA-B alleles for most subjects in the first cohort. In a later analysis, TCR association rates were found to vary across HLA loci, with the most associated TCRs seen for DRB1 alleles and the fewest for HLA-C alleles. In a later analysis, HLA-associated TCR beta chains were found to be more clonally expanded and to have lower generation probabilities than equally common non-associated chains. This cohort had only TCR beta chains sequenced, and the lack of alpha or paired-chain data limited which features could be detected. It was suggested by the authors that the approach could potentially be generalized to other disease states and immunological phenotypes. Correlated functional status among segregating V segments might reflect linkage disequilibrium, but an unknown experimental factor could not be ruled out. The sequencing pipeline was judged likely to have produced a cluster of highly shared sequence variants as a technical artifact. In a later genetic analysis, fewer N-insertions in productive TCRs were reported among donors in an Asian-associated ancestry cluster than the 666-donor mean. Some IMGT-functional V segments, including TRBV6-2 and TRBV6-3, could not be told apart with the 87-base-pair reads, so those segments were excluded. Most CMV-associated TCR beta chains appeared to be HLA-restricted in a later analysis, and the HLA associations seemed to be driven largely by CMV exposure. For the cohort, immune exposure information was limited to CMV serostatus. According to a later analysis, parvovirus B19, influenza, CMV and Epstein-Barr virus appeared linked to several top co-occurrence clusters. When HLA alleles, especially DR and DQ, strongly co-occurred, TCR associations were difficult to assign to individual alleles. The presence/absence analyses assumed that sequencing depth was roughly uniform across donors, and that assumption may not be true. Across donors, most TCR sequences were observed very rarely, whereas some public TCRs were present in many individuals. In vitro tests confirmed that a few of the cytomegalovirus-associated TCR beta chains recognize cytomegalovirus antigens. A later genetic analysis associated a missense DCLRE1C variant with V-gene and J-gene trimming of TCR beta chains, and an independent cohort replicated the association. Cytomegalovirus status was reported to be diagnosed by the classifier with high specificity and sensitivity in both the original and validation cohorts. At a false discovery rate of 0.05, a later analysis linked some 17,000 TCR beta sequences to specific HLA alleles. Broadly in line with IMGT annotations, most TCR beta V segments showed up in productive rearrangements about 87% or about 30% of the time in an earlier analysis of approximately 600 of the donors. Some 16 rarely observed V segments, including chromosome 9 orphons, were excluded from the earlier analysis of 550 to 700 of the donors because counts were too low. Because HLA typing was missing for some donors at each locus, association tests included only the typed subset. A total of around 150 TCR beta chains were listed by the study as associated with cytomegalovirus.

Libraries were made using the immunoSEQ multiplex PCR assay. A mixture of 60 forward primers for TCR Vbeta segments and 13 reverse primers for TCR Jbeta segments was used in the multiplex PCR. The CDR3 region of rearranged TCR beta genes was amplified from genomic DNA with a multiplex PCR assay. The Illumina HiSeq System was used to sequence the amplified TCR beta libraries as 87-base-pair reads. On the authors' methods: Across the roughly 670 repertoires, a later analysis counted approximately 83 million unique TCR beta chains, around 10 million of which were shared by at least two donors. Raw reads were error-corrected and collapsed into unique sequences with a nearest-neighbor algorithm that merged closely related sequences to remove PCR and sequencing errors. To assign V, D and J gene segments, CDR3 sequences were aligned to IMGT reference sequences. For a sequence to be retained, a match of at least six nucleotides was required to both a V gene segment and a J gene segment. A rearrangement was called productive if the CDR3 had no stop codons and remained in frame with V and J, and every other rearrangement was called non-productive. CDR3 was defined according to IMGT convention as the region running from the second conserved V-encoded cysteine to the conserved J-encoded phenylalanine. In an earlier analysis of more than 550 of the donors, sequences lacking an unambiguous match to a single V gene segment were excluded. An earlier analysis of a few hundred of the donors called V segments functional above 56.7% productive rearrangements and segregating when the between-donor standard deviation exceeded 5%. A statistical classification framework was built for diagnosing cytomegalovirus status from the catalog of TCR beta chain sequences. V and J gene assignment, in a later analysis, came from comparing TCR nucleotide sequences with IMGT/GENE-DB human TR gene sequences. In a later analysis, CDR3 sequences and most-parsimonious VDJ recombination scenarios were assigned using the TCRdist pipeline. A later analysis defined each TCR beta chain by its CDR3 amino acid sequence plus V-gene family, and excluded reads lacking a unique V-gene family. To address suspected cross-contamination and a sequencing artifact, a later analysis removed around 600 highly shared, low-generation-probability nucleotide sequences. In a later analysis, a clonal expansion index was calculated for each public chain from normalized within-repertoire ranks of inferred template counts. In a later analysis, generation probabilities were computed with a VDJ recombination model fitted to out-of-frame rearrangements, and the resulting probabilities were checked against IGoR. Hypergeometric tests were used in a later analysis to score TCR-TCR, TCR-HLA and TCR-CMV co-occurrence, with a repertoire-size bias correction applied to the TCR pairs. False discovery rates were estimated in a later analysis by permuting HLA or CMV assignments 20 times. A later analysis grouped co-occurring TCRs with DBSCAN, adding TCRdist sequence similarity when clustering within HLA-allele-positive subsets. Repertoires with fewer than 30,000 or more than 120,000 public chains, plus five repertoires with anomalous nucleotide sharing, were excluded from co-occurrence clustering. Drawn from immuneACCESS, this table holds only the in-frame rearrangements with V and J called that TCRdb kept. Clones are partly lost; checked studies trace under half to an unresolved V gene and leave the rest unexplained. V, J and clone size reflect that table, while D and trimming were determined from the DNA. Present in this sample are fewer than 200,000 clones, less than 90% of which were seen just once. About 0.24% of the sample belongs to the ten largest clones.

As for this clone: Its cognate antigen has yet to be identified. No per-base quality is available; no much larger clone lies one base away.

The cohort was made up of about 670 healthy bone marrow donors. All cohort members were sampled while nominally healthy, although unrecorded immune exposures were likely present. The donor was CMV seronegative and was included in the group of several hundred seronegative cohort members. A peripheral blood sample was provided by each donor, and peripheral blood mononuclear cells were used for TCR beta sequencing. The Qiagen DNeasy Blood Extraction Kit was used to extract genomic DNA from the blood cell samples. The germline V gene sets CDR1 to ENHRY and CDR2 to SYGVKD. Measured from the cysteine to the phenylalanine, the CDR3 is 12 residues long. Only CDR3 DNA remains: 36 bases, in frame from the first base. V was cut back by 8 bases and J by 3 bases, leaving a gap of 11 bases between them.

The specimen was PBMCs. The TCR was taken from a girl under three years old in good health and CMV-seronegative. The chain is assembled from TRBV10-3 and TRBJ2-7; D gene: possibly TRBD2, on 5 matching bases. The DNA sequence is TGTGCCATCTCGGACTTTCTCTACGAGCAGTACTTC. The translation is CAISDFLYEQYF.